This TCR beta chain was obtained from a study of cytomegalovirus exposure and HLA in healthy donors. Looking at the study overall: The approximately 100 million unique TCR beta sequences, from approximately 170 million T cells, were found by an earlier analysis. Of all 370 or so donors who were genotyped, 70% to 85% belonged to the Caucasian-associated ancestry cluster.

Study-wide points: Among the CMV-associated chains, a few were confirmed in vitro as specific for CMV antigens.

This PCR relied on a set of 60 Vbeta primers and 13 Jbeta primers. Sequenced by immunoSEQ multiplex PCR; TCRdb stores in-frame clones only, minus some. The data show 200,000 to 250,000 clones, 82% seen once. Comments on this clone: Its specificity is not known.

This CDR3 is 15 amino acids long. V was clipped by 4 bases and J by 1 base; unmatched bases: 7. Germline V gene sequence: CDR1 MNHEY, CDR2 SMNVEV (reference sequence). Material for sequencing was PBMCs. This receptor was obtained from a woman in her thirties or forties in good health and CMV-seropositive. V is TRBV27 and J is TRBJ2-7; 7 nucleotides match TRBD1. The CDR3 sequence: CASSSPGQSSYEQYF. The CDR3 bases are TGTGCCAGCAGTTCCCCGGGACAGTCTTCCTACGAGCAGTACTTC.